Only a few counts were recorded for the clone carrying this T cell receptor beta chain. Its target is not known. The junction does not match germline at one end; this may be a read error. CDR3 size: 13 residues. The V gene's germline CDR1 is MNHEY and CDR2 SVGAGI. The source of the sample is a study of T-cell memory formation after mild COVID-19. Findings and caveats of the study: Clones contracting over day 15 to 85 were CD4/CD8 balanced, with later expanders leaning CD4+.

TCRdb reprocessed the 5' RACE reads via MiXCR and lists one record per CDR3 protein. Among approximately 350,000 distinct CDR3 sequences, 14% were seen once, and the ten largest hold 22%. The TCR was taken from a man between 18 and 35 years old who had mild COVID-19 (a few samples of this study predate the infection). Cell type and time point are not known. This sequence joins TRBV6-5 and TRBJ2-3, with D possibly TRBD1 on 6 matching bases. The sequenced material came from PBMCs or a T cell subset sorted from them (not recorded which). The DNA of the CDR3 is TGTGCCAGCAGTCAGGACGAACAGGGCCCCAGAACTTTT. Its protein is CASSQDEQGPRTF.